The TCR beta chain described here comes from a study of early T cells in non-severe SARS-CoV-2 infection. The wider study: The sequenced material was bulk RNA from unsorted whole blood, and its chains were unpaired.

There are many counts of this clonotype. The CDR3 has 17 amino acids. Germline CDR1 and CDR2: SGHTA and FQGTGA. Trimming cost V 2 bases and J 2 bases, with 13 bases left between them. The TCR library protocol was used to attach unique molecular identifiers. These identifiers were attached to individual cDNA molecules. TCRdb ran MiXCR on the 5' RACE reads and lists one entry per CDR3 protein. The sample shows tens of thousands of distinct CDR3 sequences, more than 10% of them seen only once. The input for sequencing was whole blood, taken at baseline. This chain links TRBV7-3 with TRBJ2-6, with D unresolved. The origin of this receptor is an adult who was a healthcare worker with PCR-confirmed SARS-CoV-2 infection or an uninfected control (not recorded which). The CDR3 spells CASSLQGLIAGANVLTF. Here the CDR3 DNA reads TGTGCCAGCAGCTTACAAGGGTTAATCGCTGGGGCCAACGTCCTGACTTTC.